Listed here is a single T cell receptor (beta chain). This sample was included in a study of blood T cell repertoires in COVID-19. On the study more broadly: Sites in the United States, Italy and Spain provided acute and convalescent COVID-19 samples. T cells, B-cell-depleted T cells, or PBMCs supplied cDNA or gDNA.

Those enrolled in Seattle joined during active infection and were followed longitudinally afterward. In the original analysis: Amplifying reference gene primers gave estimates of nucleated cell counts. Profiled with immunoSEQ multiplex PCR; TCRdb holds only in-frame clones, not every one. V, J and clone size are those of that table, while D and trimming were read from the DNA. The sample holds 250,000 or so clones; about 88% are singletons and the top ten take over 5%. Trimming left V 1 base short and J 2 bases short, with 6 bases between. Per germline, CDR1 SGHAT and CDR2 FQNNGV. The CDR3 length is 14 residues.

The sequence came from a woman aged 55-69 years with COVID-19, enrolled during active disease. The V and J genes are TRBV11-2 and TRBJ1-5; D gene ambiguous. Sequenced sample: peripheral blood. CDR3 region: CASSLGSGNQPQHF. In DNA form, the CDR3 reads TGTGCCAGCAGCTTAGGCAGCGGCAATCAGCCCCAGCATTTT.